Following are 22 T cell receptor beta chains from one sample sequenced in a study of lymphopenia after photon versus proton radiotherapy. TCRdb keeps only in-frame clones here, not all; method: immunoSEQ multiplex PCR. The profile shows around 22,000 clones, roughly 84% of them singletons. The sequencing here drew on peripheral blood, taken from a patient treated with photon-based radiotherapy. The receptor source for this set is a man aged 40-49 years with gastric cancer.

The chain recombines TRBV30 with TRBJ1-5, with 7 bases identical to TRBD1. This CDR3 contains 15 residues. Germline trimming cut 3 bases from V and 3 bases from J; bases unmatched to any gene: 8. CDR1 is GTSNPN and CDR2 is SVGIG in the germline V gene (reference sequence). The DNA of the CDR3 is TGTGCCTGGAGACCGTCCGACAGGGACAATCAGCCCCAGCATTTT. Protein: CAWRPSDRDNQPQHF.

The genes are TRBV4-2 and TRBJ2-7; D unclear. Germline V lookup: CDR1 LGHNA, CDR2 YNFKEQ. The CDR3 runs 16 residues. V lost 6 bases to trimming and J lost 0 bases, with 18 bases between them. CDR3 region: CASSPGFSSGSYEQYF. The CDR3 nucleotides read TGTGCCAGCAGTCCCGGGTTCTCGTCGGGCTCCTACGAGCAGTACTTC.

V is TRBV7-2 and J is TRBJ2-3; D remains ambiguous. The germline V gene encodes CDR1 SGHTA and CDR2 FQGNSA. The CDR3 runs 12 residues. Trimming shortened V by 3 bases and J by 2 bases, and 3 bases separated the two germline ends. The CDR3 reads CASSFLTDTQYF. CDR3 nucleotide sequence: TGTGCCAGCAGCTTTCTCACAGATACGCAGTATTTT.

V is TRBV11-2 and J is TRBJ1-1; D gene unclear. CDR3 length: 11 amino acids. V was pared by 1 base and J by 7 bases, with 4 bases between. Germline V gives CDR1 SGHAT, CDR2 FQNNGV. In DNA form, the CDR3 reads TGTGCCAGCAGCTTAGGATTTGAAGCTTTCTTT. Amino acids: CASSLGFEAFF.

The V gene is TRBV30, the J gene TRBJ1-4; D is uncertain. The germline V gene encodes CDR1 GTSNPN and CDR2 SVGIG (reference sequence). The CDR3 runs to 14 residues. The V gene lost 5 bases and the J gene lost 7 bases, with 17 bases spanning the gap. CDR3 bases: TGTGCCTGGCAGCCCGGATTGCGATCTGAAAAACTGTTTTTT. This codes for CAWQPGLRSEKLFF.

This chain joins TRBV7-2 and TRBJ2-7, with 8 bases that match TRBD1. Germline CDR1 reads SGHTA; CDR2 reads FQGNSA. The CDR3 is made up of 13 amino acids. With V trimmed by 4 bases and J by 2 bases, 1 base remained unmatched. CDR3: CASSSTGAYEQYF. As DNA, the CDR3 is TGTGCCAGCAGCTCGACAGGGGCCTACGAGCAGTACTTC. The full variable domain, in which reference TRBV7-2 and TRBJ2-7 provide the parts outside the CDR3, is GAGVSQSPSNKVTEKGKDVELRCDPISGHTALYWYRQSLGQGLEFLIYFQGNSAPDKSGLPSDRFSAERTGGSVSTLTIQRTQQEDSAVYLCASSSTGAYEQYFGPGTRLTVT.

The chain is built from TRBV16 and TRBJ1-5, with D uncertain. The CDR3 length is 11 residues. Germline loops: CDR1 KGHSY, CDR2 FQNENV. V lost 5 bases and J lost 8, with 7 bases in between. This chain's CDR3 is CASSSSEPQHF. In DNA, the CDR3 is TGTGCCAGCAGCAGCTCGGAGCCCCAGCATTTT.

The V and J genes are TRBV4-2 and TRBJ2-2; possibly TRBD2 for D (6 bases). This CDR3 region has 17 residues. Trimming shortened V by 0 bases and J by 6 bases, and 17 bases separated the two germline ends. The V gene's germline CDR1 is LGHNA and CDR2 YNFKEQ. Here the CDR3 DNA reads TGTGCCAGCAGCCAAGATTATGCGGGGAAAAACGCCGGGGAGCTGTTTTTT. Its translation is CASSQDYAGKNAGELFF.

CDR3 DNA sequence: TGTGCCAGCAGCCAAGGCGGGGGAGTGGGCAATCAGCCCCAGCATTTT. Protein product: CASSQGGGVGNQPQHF. The chain uses TRBV4-2 and TRBJ1-5, with a tentative D call TRBD1 (5 bases). V was cut by 1 base and J by 2 bases, with 12 bases left in between. The CDR3 is 16 residues long. In germline, CDR1 is LGHNA, CDR2 YNFKEQ.

This chain joins TRBV5-4 and TRBJ2-5; a weak D match, TRBD2 (6 bases). From germline, CDR1 is SGHNT and CDR2 YYREEE (reference sequence). V was trimmed by 5 bases and J by 2 bases, leaving 13 bases between them. The CDR3 runs to 14 residues. CDR3 loop: CASSPRLGQETQYF. The CDR3 DNA sequence: TGTGCCAGCAGTCCCAGACTAGGACAAGAGACCCAGTACTTC.

This chain uses TRBV18 with TRBJ2-1, with 11 bases that match TRBD2. Germline V gives CDR1 KGHSH, CDR2 LQKENI. The CDR3 length is 18 residues. Germline trimming cut 3 bases from V and 8 bases from J; bases unmatched to any gene: 15. The DNA for the CDR3 is TGTGCCAGCTCACCGAGGCTAGCGGGGGGCCCCTCTTGGGATGAGCAGTTCTTC. As protein: CASSPRLAGGPSWDEQFF.

The V call is TRBV4-1, the J call TRBJ2-1, with TRBD1 matching over 9 bases. Per the germline V gene, CDR1 is MGHRA and CDR2 is YSYEKL. V lost 3 bases, J lost 8 bases, and 8 bases stayed unmatched. CDR3 length: 15 residues. The CDR3 coding sequence is TGCGCCAGCAGCCAGACACAGGGGGCGCAGGATGAGCAGTTCTTC. Its protein is CASSQTQGAQDEQFF.

The chain carries TRBV5-4 and TRBJ2-6; D remains ambiguous. The CDR3 has 13 amino acids. CDR1 is SGHNT and CDR2 is YYREEE in the germline V gene (reference sequence). V dropped 2 bases and J dropped 0 bases, with 0 bases sitting between them. Here the CDR3 DNA reads TGTGCCAGCAGCTTCTCTGGGGCCAACGTCCTGACTTTC. Its translation is CASSFSGANVLTF.

The chain links TRBV9 to TRBJ2-5; D not resolved. This CDR3 comprises 13 residues. V dropped 4 bases and J dropped 5 bases, with 12 bases sitting between them. In germline, CDR1 is SGDLS, CDR2 YYNGEE. The CDR3 DNA follows: TGTGCCAGCAGCAACGAGGATTGGGAGACCCAGTACTTC. It encodes CASSNEDWETQYF.

The chain carries TRBV30 and TRBJ2-5; unclear D gene. The V gene's germline CDR1 is GTSNPN and CDR2 SVGIG (reference sequence). Deletions cut 6 bases from V and 2 bases from J, with 10 bases between. The CDR3 is made up of 12 amino acids. The CDR3 nucleotides are TGTGCCTGTGTACCCAGTCAAGAGACCCAGTACTTC. Protein sequence: CACVPSQETQYF.

The chain links TRBV4-2 to TRBJ2-1; D not certain. The CDR3 spans 13 residues. Germline loops: CDR1 LGHNA, CDR2 YNFKEQ. V lost 0 bases and J 5 bases, leaving 5 bases between the germline ends. The CDR3: CASSQESNNEQFF. In nucleotides, the CDR3 is TGTGCCAGCAGCCAAGAGTCGAACAATGAGCAGTTCTTC.

The V call is TRBV29-1, the J call TRBJ2-3, with D possibly matching TRBD2 (5 bases). Trimming pared 1 base from V and 4 bases from J, leaving 15 bases between. Per germline, CDR1 SQVTM and CDR2 ANQGSEA. This CDR3 is built from 15 residues. In DNA form, the CDR3 reads TGCAGCGTTGAAGCTAGCTCGTATCCCCCAGATACGCAGTATTTT. Translation: CSVEASSYPPDTQYF.

The chain employs TRBV4-1 and TRBJ2-5, with 10 bases that match TRBD2. V gave up 0 bases and J gave up 5 bases; unmatched junction bases: 9. The CDR3 has 17 residues. CDR1 is MGHRA and CDR2 is YSYEKL in the germline V gene. CDR3 bases: TGCGCCAGCAGCCAAGATGGTGGTAGCGGGGGGTGGGAGACCCAGTACTTC. Protein: CASSQDGGSGGWETQYF.

V gene TRBV30 combines with J gene TRBJ1-1, with D unresolved. Trimming removed 5 bases from V and 4 bases from J, with 11 bases in between. From germline, CDR1 is GTSNPN and CDR2 SVGIG (reference sequence). The CDR3 length is 12 residues. CDR3 protein: CAWEYGSTEAFF. As DNA, the CDR3 is TGTGCCTGGGAATACGGGAGCACTGAAGCTTTCTTT.

The chain is built from TRBV2 and TRBJ2-5; a weak D match, TRBD2 (7 bases). The end of the DNA aligns better with TRBJ2-7, so the J call may be wrong. The CDR3 spans 16 residues. Germline CDR1 SNHLY, CDR2 FYNNEI. As DNA, the CDR3 is TGTGCCAGCAGTGATTCGGGGGGCAGGTCATCCTACGAGCAGTACTTC. It encodes CASSDSGGRSSYEQYF.

In DNA form, the CDR3 reads TGCGCCAGCAGCCAAGATCCGGCGGAGAATTCACCCCTCCACTTT. Translation: CASSQDPAENSPLHF. V and J are TRBV4-1 and TRBJ1-6; D is unresolved. Germline V lookup: CDR1 MGHRA, CDR2 YSYEKL. Trimming left V 0 bases short and J 7 bases short, with 10 bases between. The CDR3 covers 15 residues.

J is TRBJ2-2 and V is TRBV30, with a tentative D call TRBD2 (7 bases). There are 16 residues in the CDR3. Germline V CDR1 and CDR2: GTSNPN, SVGIG (reference sequence). The germline V and J ends were trimmed by 3 bases and 4 bases, with 18 bases remaining between them. CDR3 in amino acids: CAWSPRGGASTGELFF. CDR3 bases: TGTGCCTGGAGCCCCCGTGGGGGGGCGAGCACCGGGGAGCTGTTTTTT.